Described below is a single TCR beta chain sequence and its context. Cohort assignment relied on participant-reported clinical history. These data are taken from a study of blood T cell repertoires in COVID-19. Background on the study: Samples taken during acute and convalescent COVID-19 were collected in the United States, Italy and Spain.

As originally analysed: It was from reference gene primer amplification that nucleated cell counts were estimated. Sequencing was performed with immunoSEQ multiplex PCR; in TCRdb, only in-frame clones are kept and a portion is missing. V, J and clone size are those of that table, while D and trimming were read from the DNA. The sample has 250,000 to 350,000 clones; roughly nine tenths are singletons. Germline lookup yields CDR1 SGHTA and CDR2 FQGNSA. Trimming cost V 6 bases and J 4 bases, with 10 bases left between them. The CDR3 consists of 13 residues. The receptor's source is a young woman who had recovered from COVID-19. Sequencing input: PBMCs or T cells enriched from blood (not recorded which). The gene calls are TRBV7-2 and TRBJ1-3; possibly TRBD1 for D (5 bases). The chain's CDR3 is CASRGGVGNTIYF. CDR3 nucleotide sequence: TGTGCCAGCAGGGGGGGTGTGGGAAACACCATATATTTT.